This note documents a single T cell receptor beta chain sequence. The antigen is not known. Other DNA sequences in this specimen translate into the identical CDR3. The data are from a study of shared clonotypes between healthy human individuals. Unmatched junction bases numbered 2, after V lost 5 bases and J lost 1 base. CDR3 length: 15 amino acids. The germline V gene encodes CDR1 SGHVS and CDR2 FNYEAQ. Sequencing was performed with immunoSEQ multiplex PCR; in TCRdb, only in-frame clones are kept and a portion is missing. The profile shows 1 million to 1.2 million clones, approximately 80% of them singletons. Donors, healthy HIV-negative adults, lacked recent acute infections or vaccinations. The investigators split CD4+ cells into a CD45RA+ naive subset and a CD45RA-negative memory subset. Study-level findings and limits: Sorted-subset samples were not fully sequenced, rarefaction indicated. Naive CD4 clonotypes overlapped across a handful of donors at about 5.3%.

This chain links TRBV7-6 with TRBJ2-2; TRBD1 agrees at 9 bases. The TCR comes from a man aged 18 to 30 in good health. Some clones in this sample may be carry-over from other donors' samples. The specimen was memory CD4+ T cells from PBMCs. Subset denoted: CD45RA-negative fraction. Written as DNA, the CDR3 is TGTGCCAGCAGCCTGGGACAGGGGAACACCGGGGAGCTGTTTTTT. Translation: CASSLGQGNTGELFF.